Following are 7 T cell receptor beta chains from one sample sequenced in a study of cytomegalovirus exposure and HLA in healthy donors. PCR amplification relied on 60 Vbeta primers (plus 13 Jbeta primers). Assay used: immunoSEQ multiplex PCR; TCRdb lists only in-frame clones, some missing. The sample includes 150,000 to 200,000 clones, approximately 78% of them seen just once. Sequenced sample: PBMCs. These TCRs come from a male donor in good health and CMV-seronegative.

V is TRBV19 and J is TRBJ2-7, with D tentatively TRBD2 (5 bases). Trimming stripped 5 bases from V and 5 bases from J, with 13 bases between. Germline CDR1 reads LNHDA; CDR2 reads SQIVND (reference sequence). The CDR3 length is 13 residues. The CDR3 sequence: CASSPASGDEQYF. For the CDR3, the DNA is TGTGCCAGTAGTCCTGCGTCCGGGGACGAGCAGTACTTC.

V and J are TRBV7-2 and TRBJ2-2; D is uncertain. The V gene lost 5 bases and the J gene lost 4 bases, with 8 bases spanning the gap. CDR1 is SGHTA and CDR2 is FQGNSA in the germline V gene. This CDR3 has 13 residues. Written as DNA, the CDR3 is TGTGCCAGCAGCCCCATCGGCACCGGGGAGCTGTTTTTT. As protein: CASSPIGTGELFF. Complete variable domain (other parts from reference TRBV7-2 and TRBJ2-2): GAGVSQSPSNKVTEKGKDVELRCDPISGHTALYWYRQSLGQGLEFLIYFQGNSAPDKSGLPSDRFSAERTGGSVSTLTIQRTQQEDSAVYLCASSPIGTGELFFGEGSRLTVL.

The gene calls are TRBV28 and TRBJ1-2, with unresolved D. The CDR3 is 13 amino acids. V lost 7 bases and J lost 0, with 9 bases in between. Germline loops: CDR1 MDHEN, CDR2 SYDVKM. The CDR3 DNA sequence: TGTGCCAGCACCCCTGGAGCTAACTATGGCTACACCTTC. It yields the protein CASTPGANYGYTF.

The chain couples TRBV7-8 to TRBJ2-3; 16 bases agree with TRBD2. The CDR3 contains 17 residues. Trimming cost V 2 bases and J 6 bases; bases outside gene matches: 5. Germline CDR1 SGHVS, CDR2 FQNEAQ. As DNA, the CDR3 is TGTGCCAGCAGCTTACCGGGACTAGCGGGGGGGCGCGATACGCAGTATTTT. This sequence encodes CASSLPGLAGGRDTQYF.

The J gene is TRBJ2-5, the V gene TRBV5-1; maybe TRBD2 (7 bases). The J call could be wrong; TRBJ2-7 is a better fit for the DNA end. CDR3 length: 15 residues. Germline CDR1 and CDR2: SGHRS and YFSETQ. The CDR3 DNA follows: TGCGCCAGCAGCTCCCGAGGGGGGGTCTCCTACGAGCAGTACTTC. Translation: CASSSRGGVSYEQYF.

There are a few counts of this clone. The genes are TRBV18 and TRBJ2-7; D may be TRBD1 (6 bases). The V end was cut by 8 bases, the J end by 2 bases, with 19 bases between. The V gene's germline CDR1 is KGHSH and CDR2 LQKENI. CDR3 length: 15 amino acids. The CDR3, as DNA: TGTGCCAGCAGGCCAGGGGCAGGGTCGACCTACGAGCAGTACTTC. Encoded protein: CASRPGAGSTYEQYF.

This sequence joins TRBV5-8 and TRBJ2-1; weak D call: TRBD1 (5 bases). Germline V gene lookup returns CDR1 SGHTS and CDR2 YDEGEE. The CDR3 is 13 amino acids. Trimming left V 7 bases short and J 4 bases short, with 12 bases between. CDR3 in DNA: TGTGCCAGCGCCACTGGGGCTTACAATGAGCAGTTCTTC. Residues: CASATGAYNEQFF.